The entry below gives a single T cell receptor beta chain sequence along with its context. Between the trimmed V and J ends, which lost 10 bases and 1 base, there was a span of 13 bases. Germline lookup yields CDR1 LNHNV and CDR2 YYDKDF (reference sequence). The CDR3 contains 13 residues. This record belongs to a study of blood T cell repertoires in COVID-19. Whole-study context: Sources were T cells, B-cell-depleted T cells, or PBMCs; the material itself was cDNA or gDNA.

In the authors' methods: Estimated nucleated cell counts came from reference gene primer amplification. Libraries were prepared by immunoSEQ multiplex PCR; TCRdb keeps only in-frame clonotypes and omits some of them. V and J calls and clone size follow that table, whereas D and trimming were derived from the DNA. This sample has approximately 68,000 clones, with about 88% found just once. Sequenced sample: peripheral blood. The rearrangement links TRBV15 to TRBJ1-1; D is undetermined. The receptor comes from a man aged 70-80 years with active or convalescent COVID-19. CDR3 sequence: CAISVRGNTEAFF. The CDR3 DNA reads TGTGCCATCTCAGTACGGGGGAACACTGAAGCTTTCTTT.